This is a list of T cell receptor beta chains from one sample in a study of T cells in Graves' hyperthyroidism and ophthalmopathy. TCRdb processed the multiplex PCR reads anew with MiXCR; each CDR3 protein has one entry. This sample has a few hundred thousand distinct CDR3 sequences, with around a sixth found just once. Sequencing input: blood. These receptors came from a woman between 50 and 59 years old with Graves' hyperthyroidism. Each CDR3 is given without its conserved first and last residue. Size is stated for part of the rows, as once, few or many counts, or as a class when the clone is expanded.

size	V	J	CDR3
many	TRBV12-3/TRBV12-4	TRBJ2-1	ASNILGASAGYNEQF
few	TRBV10-3	TRBJ2-4	AITAPGLAVERNIQY
many	TRBV6-1	TRBJ1-5	ASRADRTTGQPQH
NA	TRBV9	TRBJ2-1	ASSAWTSGRNEQF
many	TRBV29-1	TRBJ1-5	SVVDRGQPQH
many	TRBV7-2	TRBJ1-1	ASSGIDPEAF
many	TRBV6-1	TRBJ1-2	ASRPTGRFDGYT
many	TRBV2	TRBJ1-5	ASSPGNQPQH
few	TRBV29-1	TRBJ2-1	SVDGTLNEQF
many	TRBV12-3/TRBV12-4	TRBJ2-3	ASSLVGSDTQY
many	TRBV7-3	TRBJ2-7	ASSLGLAAPYEQY
many	TRBV30	TRBJ1-5	AWSGGSVRNQPQH
NA	TRBV12-3/TRBV12-4	TRBJ1-2	ASRATGRANYGYT
few	TRBV3-1	TRBJ1-2	ASTLNGPGGYT
NA	TRBV2	TRBJ1-3	ASSPRGPTGNTIY
many	TRBV7-3	TRBJ2-1	ASSETGTSLGRF
NA	TRBV6-5	TRBJ2-3	ASSFSGFSRTDTQY
NA	TRBV5-1	TRBJ2-1	ASSPGQRGKVNEQF
many	TRBV10-3	TRBJ1-2	AISEGREAYGYT
few	TRBV20-1	TRBJ1-5	SARDVGGVQPQH
many	TRBV12-3/TRBV12-4	TRBJ2-7	ASSGTGGAVEQY
many	TRBV28	TRBJ1-5	ASSLRGKRSNQPQH
few	TRBV7-9	TRBJ2-7	ASSLEDPSYEQY
many	TRBV6-1	TRBJ2-1	ASTTRKTSGLNEQF
many	TRBV9	TRBJ2-3	ASSGLAGVSDTQY
few	TRBV29-1	TRBJ2-5	SVISVKLGETQY
many	TRBV6-1	TRBJ2-3	ATGQGTIDTQY
NA	TRBV11-3	TRBJ2-4	ASSLGQGSGIQY
NA	TRBV30	TRBJ1-4	AWSVFPGGLYEKLF
NA	TRBV29-1	TRBJ1-2	SVDQSQGYGYT
many	TRBV6-1	TRBJ1-1	ASSFQPGQENTEAF